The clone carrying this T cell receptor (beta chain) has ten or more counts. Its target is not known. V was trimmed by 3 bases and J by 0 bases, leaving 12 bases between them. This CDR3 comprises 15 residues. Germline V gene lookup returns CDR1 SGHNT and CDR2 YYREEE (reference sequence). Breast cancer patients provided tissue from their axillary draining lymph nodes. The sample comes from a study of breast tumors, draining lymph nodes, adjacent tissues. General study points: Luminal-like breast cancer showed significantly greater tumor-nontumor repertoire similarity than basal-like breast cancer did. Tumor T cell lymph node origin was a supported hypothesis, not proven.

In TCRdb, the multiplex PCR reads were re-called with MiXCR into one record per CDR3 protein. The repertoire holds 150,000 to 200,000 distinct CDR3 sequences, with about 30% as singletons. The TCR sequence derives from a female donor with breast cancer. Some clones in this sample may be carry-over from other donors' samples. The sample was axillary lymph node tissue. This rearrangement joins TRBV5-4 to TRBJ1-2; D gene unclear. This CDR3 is CASSSLLASNYGYTF. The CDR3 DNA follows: TGTGCCAGCAGCTCTCTCCTTGCTTCTAACTATGGCTACACCTTC.